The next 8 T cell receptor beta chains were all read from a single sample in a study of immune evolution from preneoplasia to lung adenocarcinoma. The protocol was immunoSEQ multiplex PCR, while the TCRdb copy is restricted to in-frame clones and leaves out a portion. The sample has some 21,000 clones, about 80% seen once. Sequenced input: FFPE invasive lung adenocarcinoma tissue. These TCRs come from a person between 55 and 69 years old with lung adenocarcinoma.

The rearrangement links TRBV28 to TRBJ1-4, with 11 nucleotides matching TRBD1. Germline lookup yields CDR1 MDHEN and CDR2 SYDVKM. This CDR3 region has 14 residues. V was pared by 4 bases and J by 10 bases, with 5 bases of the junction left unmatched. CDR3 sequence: CASSSDRGRGKLFF. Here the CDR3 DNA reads TGTGCCAGCAGTTCGGACAGGGGGCGCGGAAAACTGTTTTTT.

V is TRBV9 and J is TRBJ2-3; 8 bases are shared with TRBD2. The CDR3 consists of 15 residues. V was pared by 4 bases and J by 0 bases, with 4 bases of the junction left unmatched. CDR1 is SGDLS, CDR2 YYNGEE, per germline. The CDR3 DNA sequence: TGTGCCAGCAGCTCCGGACTAGCTAGCACAGATACGCAGTATTTT. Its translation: CASSSGLASTDTQYF. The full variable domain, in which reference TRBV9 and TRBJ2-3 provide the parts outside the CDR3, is DSGVTQTPKHLITATGQRVTLRCSPRSGDLSVYWYQQSLDQGLQFLIQYYNGEERAKGNILERFSAQQFPDLHSELNLSSLELGDSALYFCASSSGLASTDTQYFGPGTRLTVL.

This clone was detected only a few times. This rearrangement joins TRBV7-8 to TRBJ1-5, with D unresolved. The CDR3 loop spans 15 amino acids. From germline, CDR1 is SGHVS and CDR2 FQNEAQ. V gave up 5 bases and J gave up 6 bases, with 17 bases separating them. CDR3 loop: CASSPTYESGQPQHF. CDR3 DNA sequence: TGTGCCAGCAGCCCCACCTACGAAAGCGGTCAGCCCCAGCATTTT.

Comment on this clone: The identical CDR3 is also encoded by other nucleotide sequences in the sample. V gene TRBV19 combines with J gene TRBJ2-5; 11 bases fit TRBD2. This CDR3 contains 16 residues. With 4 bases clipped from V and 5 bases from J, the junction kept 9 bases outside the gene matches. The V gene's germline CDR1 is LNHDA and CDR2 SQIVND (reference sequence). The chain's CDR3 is CASSRGTSGRSETQYF. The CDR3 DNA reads TGTGCCAGTAGTAGAGGAACTAGCGGGAGAAGTGAGACCCAGTACTTC.

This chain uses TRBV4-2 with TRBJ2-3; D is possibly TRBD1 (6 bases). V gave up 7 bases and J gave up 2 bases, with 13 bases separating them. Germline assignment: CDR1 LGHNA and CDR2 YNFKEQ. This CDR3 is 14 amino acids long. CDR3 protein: CASTTDSNTDTQYF. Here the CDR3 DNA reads TGTGCCAGCACCACGGACAGCAACACAGATACGCAGTATTTT.

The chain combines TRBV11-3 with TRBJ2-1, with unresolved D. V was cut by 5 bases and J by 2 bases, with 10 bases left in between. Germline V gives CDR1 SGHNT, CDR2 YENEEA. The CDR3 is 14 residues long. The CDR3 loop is CASSPVGAYNEQFF. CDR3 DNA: TGTGCCAGCAGCCCGGTTGGTGCCTACAATGAGCAGTTCTTC.

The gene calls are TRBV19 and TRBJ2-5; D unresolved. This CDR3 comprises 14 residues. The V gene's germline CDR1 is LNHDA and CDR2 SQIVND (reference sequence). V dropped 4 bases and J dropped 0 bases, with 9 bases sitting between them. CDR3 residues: CASSNTAYQETQYF. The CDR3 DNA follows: TGTGCCAGTAGTAATACAGCGTACCAAGAGACCCAGTACTTC.

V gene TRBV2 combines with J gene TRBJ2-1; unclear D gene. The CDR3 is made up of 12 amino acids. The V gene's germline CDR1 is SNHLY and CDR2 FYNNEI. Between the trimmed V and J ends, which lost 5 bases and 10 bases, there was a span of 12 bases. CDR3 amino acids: CASSSQTREQFF. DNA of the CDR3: TGTGCCAGCAGTTCTCAAACGAGGGAGCAGTTCTTC.